This TCR beta chain was identified during a study of cytomegalovirus exposure and HLA in healthy donors. Points from the study as a whole: The productive fraction for most TCR beta V segments was about 90% or about 30% in an earlier analysis. Follow-up analysis seemed to connect common viral pathogens with several of the most significant clusters identified.

In regard to this clone: Its antigen is unknown.

It was with 60 Vbeta and 13 Jbeta primers that the PCR ran. The repertoire was sequenced with immunoSEQ multiplex PCR; TCRdb's copy has only in-frame clones and lacks some. Of more than 65,000 clones detected, over 75% appear once; the ten largest clones hold about 6%. Sequencing was carried out using PBMCs. The receptor was derived from a female donor in good health and CMV-seronegative.

CDR3 DNA: TGTGCCAGCAGTTACGGGCAGGGTAATGAGCAGTTCTTC. This sequence encodes CASSYGQGNEQFF. The rearrangement links TRBV6-5 to TRBJ2-1; maybe TRBD1 (5 bases). Trimming removed 2 bases at V and 7 bases at J, with 9 bases between. The CDR3 runs 13 residues. Germline V CDR1 and CDR2: MNHEY, SVGAGI.